These 27 T cell receptor beta chains share one sample of origin, sequenced in a study of blood T cell repertoires in COVID-19. Profiled with immunoSEQ multiplex PCR; TCRdb holds only in-frame clones, not every one. The profile shows approximately 530,000 clones, roughly nine tenths of them singletons. The source material was peripheral blood. The receptor set was obtained from a woman between 50 and 59 years old with COVID-19, enrolled during active disease.

The chain uses TRBV6-4 and TRBJ2-1; 12 bases align to TRBD2. Germline-derived CDR1 and CDR2 are MRHNA and SNTAGT. The V segment lost 4 bases and the J segment 6 bases; nucleotides outside the gene matches: 7. This CDR3 region has 16 residues. The CDR3 spells CASSALAGGTGNEQFF. CDR3 coding DNA: TGTGCCAGCAGTGCCCTAGCGGGGGGGACAGGCAATGAGCAGTTCTTC.

V usage is TRBV5-1 and J usage is TRBJ1-6, with TRBD1 matching 7 bases. The germline V gene has CDR1 SGHRS and CDR2 YFSETQ. This CDR3 spans 15 amino acids. The junction had 6 bases not matched to a gene; V was cut back by 0 bases and J by 9 bases. CDR3 coding DNA: TGCGCCAGCAGCTTGGCCGGGACAGAGCGTTCACCCCTCCACTTT. Protein: CASSLAGTERSPLHF. The whole variable domain, filled in from reference TRBV5-1 and TRBJ1-6, reads KAGVTQTPRYLIKTRGQQVTLSCSPISGHRSVSWYQQTPGQGLQFLFEYFSETQRNKGNFPGRFSGRQFSNSRSEMNVSTLELGDSALYLCASSLAGTERSPLHFGNGTRLTVT.

The chain combines TRBV18 with TRBJ1-1; weak D call: TRBD1 (5 bases). CDR3 length: 14 amino acids. Germline CDR1 reads KGHSH; CDR2 reads LQKENI. Trimming stripped 2 bases from V and 5 bases from J, with 12 bases between. This CDR3 is CASSPGARGTEAFF. The CDR3 bases are TGTGCCAGCTCACCAGGGGCCCGGGGGACTGAAGCTTTCTTT.

CDR3 DNA: TGCAGCGCCGGAGGGCAAGCAGGTTCCGGCACTGAAGCTTTCTTT. Translating it yields CSAGGQAGSGTEAFF. J is TRBJ1-1 and V is TRBV29-1; no clear D gene. The germline V gene has CDR1 SQVTM and CDR2 ANQGSEA. V lost 7 bases and J 4 bases, leaving 22 bases between the germline ends. This CDR3 region has 15 residues.

J is TRBJ1-4 and V is TRBV6-1; TRBD1 matches at 7 bases. Germline CDR1 MNHNS, CDR2 SASEGT. This CDR3 contains 16 residues. The V and J ends lost 2 bases and 5 bases, in that order; junction bases with no gene match: 8. CDR3 DNA: TGTGCCAGCAGTGAAAATTGGGGACAGATAAATGAAAAACTGTTTTTT. Its protein is CASSENWGQINEKLFF.

V is TRBV27 and J is TRBJ1-1, with 7 bases fitting TRBD1. The CDR3 spans 14 residues. The V gene end was trimmed by 6 bases and the J gene end by 0 bases; junction bases not matched to a gene: 4. Germline values: CDR1 MNHEY, CDR2 SMNVEV (reference sequence). CDR3 protein: CASSPTGMNTEAFF. In DNA form, the CDR3 reads TGTGCCAGCAGCCCGACAGGGATGAACACTGAAGCTTTCTTT.

J is TRBJ2-5 and V is TRBV4-1; 7 nucleotides align to TRBD2. CDR3 size: 17 residues. From germline, CDR1 is MGHRA and CDR2 YSYEKL. The V and J ends lost 1 base and 1 base, in that order; junction bases with no gene match: 9. The CDR3 sequence is CASSQGGQRGPQETQYF. The DNA for the CDR3 is TGCGCCAGCAGCCAAGGAGGTCAGCGGGGCCCCCAAGAGACCCAGTACTTC.

Notes on this clone: Within the sample, other DNA sequences also encode this same CDR3. The chain carries TRBV5-1 and TRBJ1-5; 8 bases agree with TRBD1. The V gene end was trimmed by 1 base and the J gene end by 6 bases; junction bases not matched to a gene: 3. From germline, CDR1 is SGHRS and CDR2 YFSETQ. This CDR3 is built from 14 residues. DNA for the CDR3: TGCGCCAGCAGCTTGACAGGGGGAAGTCAGCCCCAGCATTTT. Translation gives CASSLTGGSQPQHF.

The chain carries TRBV30 and TRBJ2-4; TRBD1 agrees at 9 bases. The CDR3 is made up of 16 amino acids. The J segment lost 8 bases and the V segment lost 2 bases, leaving 13 bases of the junction unmatched. CDR1 and CDR2 (germline): GTSNPN, SVGIG (reference sequence). This CDR3 reads CAWSTLGQGFGDIQYF. CDR3 DNA sequence: TGTGCCTGGAGTACCCTAGGACAGGGGTTCGGGGACATTCAGTACTTC.

This chain connects TRBV5-6 to TRBJ2-4; weak D call: TRBD1 (5 bases). The CDR3 is 14 amino acids. The V and J ends lost 5 bases and 0 bases respectively, with 9 bases between them. The germline V gene has CDR1 SGHDT and CDR2 YYEEEE. As DNA, the CDR3 is TGTGCCAGCAGTCGACAGCTAGCCAAAAACATTCAGTACTTC. Encoded protein: CASSRQLAKNIQYF.

V gene TRBV19 combines with J gene TRBJ1-1; TRBD1 matches 7 bases. The germline V gene encodes CDR1 LNHDA and CDR2 SQIVND (reference sequence). Trimming at V came to 8 bases and at J to 0 bases, leaving 6 bases not matched to a gene. There are 14 residues in the CDR3. The chain's CDR3 is CASATGALNTEAFF. In nucleotides, the CDR3 is TGTGCCAGTGCAACAGGGGCTTTGAACACTGAAGCTTTCTTT.

As to this clone: One end of the junction does not line up with germline, which may come from a read error. The chain couples TRBV3-1 (or the pseudogene TRBV3-2) to TRBJ2-5; TRBD2 might be the D (5 bases). The CDR3 has 14 amino acids. Germline values: CDR1 LGHDT, CDR2 YNNKEL (reference sequence). The CDR3 nucleotides read TGTGCCAGCAGCCAAGATTTAACCCCAGCTCGGGGAAACTTC. This sequence encodes CASSQDLTPARGNF.

The chain uses TRBV6-5 and TRBJ1-3; D remains ambiguous. Germline CDR1 MNHEY, CDR2 SVGAGI. V was clipped by 8 bases and J by 0 bases, with 8 bases between them. The CDR3 has 13 residues. The CDR3 loop reads CASQAFSGNTIYF. The CDR3 region has the DNA TGTGCCAGCCAAGCCTTCTCTGGAAACACCATATATTTT.

The rearrangement links TRBV5-4 to TRBJ2-3; 11 nucleotides agree with TRBD2. This CDR3 has 12 residues. V was clipped by 10 bases and J by 13 bases; unmatched bases: 11. Germline CDR1 SGHNT, CDR2 YYREEE (reference sequence). DNA of the CDR3: TGTGCCGGAAAGACTAGCGGGGCGGGGGAGTATTTT. It translates to CAGKTSGAGEYF. Full variable domain (remainder filled in from reference TRBV5-4 and TRBJ2-3): ETGVTQSPTHLIKTRGQQVTLRCSSQSGHNTVSWYQQALGQGPQFIFQYYREEENGRGNFPPRFSGLQFPNYSSELNVNALELDDSALYLCAGKTSGAGEYFGPGTRLTVL.

The V gene is TRBV9, the J gene TRBJ1-2; 7 nucleotides match TRBD1. V was clipped by 3 bases and J by 0 bases; unmatched bases: 8. The CDR3 length is 16 residues. The germline CDR1 and CDR2 sequences are SGDLS and YYNGEE. Here the CDR3 DNA reads TGTGCCAGCAGCGCGAACACAGGGGCCCCTAACTATGGCTACACCTTC. Translation gives CASSANTGAPNYGYTF.

CDR3 sequence reads: CASSQGARNEQFF. In nucleotides, the CDR3 is TGCGCCAGCAGCCAGGGGGCGCGCAATGAGCAGTTCTTC. This rearrangement joins TRBV4-1 to TRBJ2-1; D may be TRBD1 (6 bases). Germline V gene sequence: CDR1 MGHRA, CDR2 YSYEKL. CDR3 size: 13 residues. V shed 3 bases and J shed 6 bases, with 9 bases lying between them.

CDR3 sequence reads: CASSRQGIYGYTF. CDR3 in DNA: TGTGCCAGCAGCCGTCAGGGGATCTACGGCTACACCTTC. The rearrangement joins TRBV5-6 to TRBJ1-2; tentative D call: TRBD1 (6 bases). Germline loops: CDR1 SGHDT, CDR2 YYEEEE. V lost 4 bases and J 8 bases, leaving 15 bases between the germline ends. CDR3 length: 13 residues.

For this clone: The same CDR3 can be traced to other DNA sequences in this sample. V and J are TRBV6-5 and TRBJ2-7; TRBD1 matches at 10 bases. V shed 6 bases, J shed 4 bases, and the junction held 0 bases outside the gene matches. The length of the CDR3 is 12 residues. Germline V gene sequence: CDR1 MNHEY, CDR2 SVGAGI. In DNA, the CDR3 is TGTGCCAGCAGGGACAGGGGGTACGAGCAGTACTTC. Amino acids: CASRDRGYEQYF.

The CDR3 sequence is CASSLDRGNEKLFF. CDR3 bases: TGTGCCAGCTCATTGGACAGGGGCAATGAAAAACTGTTTTTT. This chain connects TRBV18 to TRBJ1-4; 9 nucleotides align to TRBD1. The CDR3 contains 14 residues. Trimming removed 5 bases from V and 5 bases from J; junction bases left unmatched: 3. Germline CDR1 is KGHSH and CDR2 is LQKENI. The full variable domain, in which reference TRBV18 and TRBJ1-4 provide the parts outside the CDR3, is NAGVMQNPRHLVRRRGQEARLRCSPMKGHSHVYWYRQLPEEGLKFMVYLQKENIIDESGMPKERFSAEFPKEGPSILRIQQVVRGDSAAYFCASSLDRGNEKLFFGSGTQLSVL.

The chain links TRBV7-3 to TRBJ2-3, with D tentatively TRBD2 (6 bases). Germline-derived CDR1 and CDR2 are SGHTA and FQGTGA. The ends were cut back, 2 bases at V and 0 bases at J, with 15 bases in the middle. This CDR3 spans 17 amino acids. The CDR3 DNA sequence: TGTGCCAGCAGCTTACGGGCGGGGTTCTCTAGCACAGATACGCAGTATTTT. It translates to CASSLRAGFSSTDTQYF.

This sequence joins TRBV6-5 and TRBJ1-2, with TRBD1 matching over 10 bases. CDR3 size: 15 residues. Trimming at V came to 4 bases and at J to 6 bases, leaving 8 bases not matched to a gene. Per the germline V gene, CDR1 is MNHEY and CDR2 is SVGAGI. CDR3 DNA sequence: TGTGCCAGCAGTTTTTCCGACAGGGGGCGAGATGGCTACACCTTC. This encodes CASSFSDRGRDGYTF.

In this sample, this clone turned up once. This chain uses TRBV15 with TRBJ1-2; D gene ambiguous. Trimming took 2 bases from V and 8 from J, leaving 12 bases between them. CDR3 length: 13 amino acids. Germline V gives CDR1 LNHNV, CDR2 YYDKDF (reference sequence). The chain's CDR3 is CATSRNEVRGYTF. The CDR3 DNA reads as TGTGCCACCAGCAGAAACGAAGTGCGGGGCTACACCTTC.

The chain links TRBV10-3 to TRBJ2-7; maybe TRBD1 (5 bases). Trimming cost V 9 bases and J 3 bases, with 18 bases left between them. The CDR3 spans 14 residues. CDR1 is ENHRY and CDR2 is SYGVKD in the germline V gene. DNA for the CDR3: TGTGCCATGGGGAATAAGACAGCCCGCTACGAGCAGTACTTC. It codes for CAMGNKTARYEQYF.

This chain uses TRBV30 with TRBJ2-7; 9 bases agree with TRBD1. There are 14 residues in the CDR3. Germline V gives CDR1 GTSNPN, CDR2 SVGIG (reference sequence). V dropped 0 bases and J dropped 3; count of bases not matched to a gene: 3. The CDR3 sequence: CAWSVRQGGYEQYF. The CDR3 nucleotides are TGTGCCTGGAGTGTAAGACAGGGGGGCTACGAGCAGTACTTC.

CDR3 DNA sequence: TGTGCCAGCAGCCAGGGGGACTTAAATCAGCCCCAGCATTTT. This gives the protein CASSQGDLNQPQHF. The gene calls are TRBV3-1 (or the pseudogene TRBV3-2) and TRBJ1-5; perhaps TRBD1 as D (5 bases). The V end was cut by 3 bases, the J end by 4 bases, with 10 bases between. Germline V gene sequence: CDR1 LGHDT, CDR2 YNNKEL (reference sequence). The CDR3 runs 14 residues.

V and J are TRBV7-6 and TRBJ2-7; 9 nucleotides agree with TRBD1. J lost 1 base, V lost 3 bases, and 7 bases had no gene match. Per the germline V gene, CDR1 is SGHVS and CDR2 is FNYEAQ. The CDR3 is made up of 16 amino acids. The CDR3 loop reads CASSFLGTGYSYEQYF. Here the CDR3 DNA reads TGTGCCAGCAGCTTCCTTGGGACAGGGTATTCCTACGAGCAGTACTTC. Variable domain in full (rest from reference TRBV7-6 and TRBJ2-7): GAGVSQSPRYKVTKRGQDVALRCDPISGHVSLYWYRQALGQGPEFLTYFNYEAQQDKSGLPNDRFSAERPEGSISTLTIQRTEQRDSAMYRCASSFLGTGYSYEQYFGPGTRLTVT.

J is TRBJ1-6 and V is TRBV2; TRBD1 matches at 8 bases. Germline V gene sequence: CDR1 SNHLY, CDR2 FYNNEI. V shed 6 bases, J shed 10 bases, and the junction held 5 bases outside the gene matches. The CDR3 covers 13 residues. This chain's CDR3 is CASRTTGESPLHF. The DNA of the CDR3 is TGTGCCAGCAGGACGACAGGGGAATCACCCCTCCACTTT.